A selection of T cell receptor beta chains follows, all from one sample in a study of CD8 T cells in Susac syndrome. TCRdb recomputed calls from the immunoSEQ multiplex PCR reads with MiXCR, one row per CDR3 protein. The profile covers a few hundred thousand distinct CDR3 sequences, with around 92% appearing a single time and 0.065% taken by the ten largest. The sample consisted of CD4+ T cells from PBMCs. The receptors originated from a human donor with multiple sclerosis. The CDR3 runs from the conserved cysteine through the conserved F or W. D genes are given only for firm matches. Clone size is not always given. Where it is, it says once, few, many or a class for expanded clones.

abundance,d_gene,v_gene,j_gene,CDR3aa,CDR3nt
NA,NA,TRBV14,TRBJ2-5,CASSQDRVRETQYF,TGTGCCAGCAGCCAAGATAGGGTCCGGGAGACCCAGTACTTC
NA,NA,TRBV9,TRBJ2-5,CASSVNPQETQYF,TGTGCCAGCAGCGTAAATCCCCAAGAGACCCAGTACTTC
NA,NA,TRBV9,TRBJ1-5,CASSAGPPTDQPQHF,TGTGCCAGCAGCGCCGGCCCACCCACTGATCAGCCCCAGCATTTT
NA,TRBD1,TRBV19,TRBJ1-1,CASSIGDRGTEAFF,TGTGCCAGTAGTATAGGCGACAGGGGGACTGAAGCTTTCTTT
once,NA,TRBV6-6,TRBJ1-6,CASSYFEADNSPLHF,TGTGCCAGCAGTTACTTTGAAGCGGATAATTCACCCCTCCACTTT
NA,NA,TRBV12-3/TRBV12-4,TRBJ1-2,CASTNHRGTYGYTF,TGTGCCAGCACCAATCATAGGGGTACCTATGGCTACACCTTC
few,NA,TRBV6-2/TRBV6-3,TRBJ2-7,CASSSRSSYEQYF,TGTGCCAGCAGTTCCAGGAGCTCCTACGAGCAGTACTTC
NA,NA,TRBV7-9,TRBJ2-3,CASSSQRGREGADTQYF,TGTGCCAGCAGCTCCCAACGGGGCAGGGAAGGAGCAGATACGCAGTATTTT
NA,TRBD1,TRBV20-1,TRBJ1-1,CSACRGVTEAFF,TGCAGTGCTTGCAGGGGGGTCACTGAAGCTTTCTTT
NA,NA,TRBV2,TRBJ2-3,CASRGLTGFSTQYF,TGTGCCAGCAGGGGTTTAACAGGGTTCAGTACGCAGTATTTT
NA,NA,TRBV3-1,TRBJ2-4,CASSSRDIPKNIQYF,TGTGCCAGCAGCAGCCGGGACATACCCAAAAACATTCAGTACTTC
NA,NA,TRBV30,TRBJ2-6,CAWSTTHWTVPSSGANVLTF,TGTGCCTGGAGCACTACCCATTGGACAGTACCAAGCTCTGGGGCCAACGTCCTGACTTTC
NA,TRBD1,TRBV7-9,TRBJ1-4,CASSWGGIQGTKLFF,TGTGCCAGCAGCTGGGGGGGAATACAGGGGACAAAACTGTTTTTT
NA,NA,TRBV7-3,TRBJ2-5,CASSLGGTAERGTQYF,TGTGCCAGCAGCTTAGGGGGGACCGCAGAAAGGGGGACCCAGTACTTC
NA,NA,TRBV18,TRBJ1-2,CASSPADSNYGYTF,TGTGCCAGCTCACCTGCGGACAGCAACTATGGCTACACCTTC
NA,NA,TRBV5-6,TRBJ2-1,CASSFYATRLNEQFF,TGTGCCAGCAGCTTCTACGCGACTAGGTTGAATGAGCAGTTCTTC
NA,TRBD1,TRBV28,TRBJ2-4,CASSSVRTGGGGAKNIQYF,TGTGCCAGCAGCTCAGTCAGGACAGGGGGCGGTGGAGCCAAAAACATTCAGTACTTC
NA,NA,TRBV19,TRBJ1-2,CASSLEQGLAGYTF,TGTGCCAGTAGTTTGGAGCAGGGGTTGGCTGGCTACACCTTC
once,NA,TRBV12-3/TRBV12-4,TRBJ2-4,CASSLRQGLNIQYF,TGTGCCAGCAGTTTGCGGCAGGGGCTAAACATTCAGTACTTC
NA,NA,TRBV5-1,TRBJ1-2,CASSPYAVGGLVNYGYTF,TGCGCCAGCAGCCCCTATGCCGTCGGGGGCCTTGTGAACTATGGCTACACCTTC
NA,TRBD1,TRBV10-3,TRBJ2-5,CAIGDRDKETQYF,TGTGCCATCGGCGACAGGGATAAAGAGACCCAGTACTTC
NA,NA,TRBV12-3/TRBV12-4,TRBJ1-6,CASSFSQNSPLHF,TGTGCCAGCAGTTTTTCCCAGAATTCACCCCTCCACTTT
NA,TRBD1,TRBV18,TRBJ2-7,CASSPRQGAGYEQYF,TGTGCCAGCTCACCCCGACAGGGGGCGGGCTACGAGCAGTACTTC
NA,NA,TRBV20-1,TRBJ2-3,CSARVVDTDTQYF,TGCAGTGCTAGAGTTGTCGACACAGATACGCAGTATTTT
NA,NA,TRBV5-6,TRBJ1-3,CASSSPQMAFGNTIYF,TGTGCCAGCAGCTCACCACAGATGGCATTTGGAAACACCATATATTTT
NA,TRBD1,TRBV30,TRBJ1-2,CAWTRDRQGGIYTF,TGTGCCTGGACCCGAGACCGACAGGGAGGGATCTACACCTTC
NA,NA,TRBV29-1,TRBJ1-2,CSVGNLGGYTF,TGCAGCGTCGGGAACTTGGGTGGCTACACCTTC
NA,NA,TRBV6-2/TRBV6-3,TRBJ2-7,CASSDRIGNPRDEQYF,TGTGCCAGCAGCGATCGGATTGGGAACCCAAGGGACGAGCAGTACTTC
NA,TRBD1,TRBV12-3/TRBV12-4,TRBJ2-1,CASSFGQGAYNEQFF,TGTGCCAGCAGTTTTGGACAGGGGGCCTACAATGAGCAGTTCTTC
NA,NA,TRBV19,TRBJ2-2,CASSPQRGSGELFF,TGTGCCAGTAGTCCCCAGAGGGGTTCCGGGGAGCTGTTTTTT
NA,NA,TRBV7-9,TRBJ1-5,CASSLEGGQPQHF,TGTGCCAGCAGCTTAGAAGGGGGTCAGCCCCAGCATTTT
NA,NA,TRBV29-1,TRBJ1-4,CSVGQSNEKLFF,TGCAGCGTTGGTCAGTCTAATGAAAAACTGTTTTTT
once,TRBD1,TRBV19,TRBJ1-1,CASSITGVTEAFF,TGTGCCAGTAGTATCACAGGGGTTACTGAAGCTTTCTTT
once,NA,TRBV3-1,TRBJ2-5,CASSQTKTQYF,TGTGCCAGCAGCCAAACCAAGACCCAGTACTTC
NA,NA,TRBV20-1,TRBJ1-1,CSARDPRYPEAFF,TGCAGTGCTAGAGATCCCAGGTACCCTGAAGCTTTCTTT
NA,NA,TRBV7-2,TRBJ1-3,CASSLGDSRNTIYF,TGTGCCAGCAGCTTAGGAGACAGCCGAAACACCATATATTTT
NA,TRBD2,TRBV30,TRBJ2-7,CAWSVRGTSAYEQYF,TGTGCCTGGAGTGTACGTGGGACTAGCGCCTACGAGCAGTACTTC
NA,TRBD2,TRBV11-2,TRBJ2-5,CASSSSGTSKETQYF,TGTGCCAGCAGCTCTTCCGGGACTAGCAAAGAGACCCAGTACTTC
NA,TRBD1,TRBV5-5,TRBJ1-6,CASSLVIYRGGDSPLHF,TGTGCCAGCAGCTTGGTGATCTACAGGGGAGGGGATTCACCCCTCCACTTT
NA,NA,TRBV20-1,TRBJ2-5,CSALRAGELYGTQYF,TGCAGTGCCCTCAGGGCAGGGGAACTTTACGGGACCCAGTACTTC
NA,NA,TRBV12-3/TRBV12-4,TRBJ1-1,CASRLTGPMNTEAFF,TGTGCCAGCAGGCTTACAGGACCAATGAACACTGAAGCTTTCTTT